This T cell receptor beta chain derives from a study of blood T cell repertoires in COVID-19 (TCRdb year 2020). Looking at the study overall: The collaborator samples originated in the United States, Italy and Spain and spanned the acute and convalescent phases of COVID-19. The material from the prospective study consisted of cDNA or gDNA derived from T cells, B-cell-depleted T cells, or PBMCs. Subjects who had been exposed to COVID-19, were actively infected with it, or had recovered from it provided the deeply sampled blood TCRbeta repertoires that made up the dataset. The repertoires were made available in a free public database intended to serve as a resource for research on the immune response to SARS-CoV-2. Samples were obtained from the ongoing ImmuneRACE study (first 160 participants) and from over a thousand subjects provided by 6 global collaborators. A de-identified subject ID, COVID-19 status, age in years and sex were almost always included in the sample metadata. HLA class I and class II types, where available, came from metadata supplied by the sample provider rather than from assay-based typing.

Findings and caveats that apply to the study as a whole: The quantity of clinical and demographic metadata differed by source and by participant and was supplied without curation.

The collaborating institutions used their own protocols to collect whole blood in K2EDTA tubes. For TCRbeta analysis, collaborators shipped samples as frozen whole blood, isolated PBMCs, or DNA extracted from either of those sample types. TCRbeta CDR3 regions were amplified from genomic DNA by means of the immunoSEQ Assay, a bias-controlled multiplex PCR. On the authors' methods: Nucleated cell counts per sample were estimated from amplification of reference gene primers within the assay. Sequence reads were collapsed and filtered to measure the absolute abundance of every unique TCRbeta CDR3 rearrangement. Productive Simpson clonality was computed per sample as the square root of Simpson's diversity index over productive rearrangements. The table was pulled from immuneACCESS by TCRdb, which kept in-frame rearrangements only. Such tables lose some clones; where checked, under half of the loss comes from unresolved V genes, and the rest has no known cause. That table furnishes V, J and clone size, whereas the DNA furnished D and trimming. This sample lists 150,000 to 200,000 clones; around 90% were detected once. The top ten clonotypes cover roughly 6.7% of the sample.

Concerning this clone: The target of this receptor is not known. Base qualities were left out, and no much larger clone turns up one base away.

V is pruned by 0 bases and J by 1 base, leaving 9 bases of the junction without a gene match. CDR1 SQVTM and CDR2 ANQGSEA were looked up in the germline V gene. There are 17 amino acids in the CDR3, from cysteine to phenylalanine inclusive. Only the CDR3 DNA is retained, 51 bases long and in frame from the first base. The sequence was obtained from a man aged 35 to 55 with acute or convalescent COVID-19. The chain is made from TRBV29-1 and TRBJ2-3, and 8 bases in between align with TRBD2. Sequenced sample: peripheral blood. The nucleotides are TGCAGCGTTGAAGATCAATCGGCTAGCGGGCGCACAGATACGCAGTATTTT. Its coded protein is CSVEDQSASGRTDTQYF.